This T cell receptor (beta chain) was profiled in a study of PD-1 blockade in classical Hodgkin lymphoma. Sequencing used immunoSEQ multiplex PCR; TCRdb keeps in-frame clones, though not all of them. This sample yields tens of thousands of clones, of which 90% to 95% are seen a single time; 7.5% to 9.5% belongs to the top ten. After autologous stem cell transplantation all patients relapsed, and prior brentuximab vedotin exposure differed between cohorts. Notes on this clone: What it binds is not known.

This CDR3 has 14 amino acids. Germline V gene data show CDR1 as SNHLY and CDR2 as FYNNEI. V lost 3 bases and J lost 0, with 6 bases in between. Whole-study findings and limits: It was CD4+ TCR diversity, not CD8+, that rose significantly by C4D1. The diversity seen at baseline in complete responders resembled that of newly diagnosed patients.

The source is a human donor with classical Hodgkin lymphoma. Sample: peripheral blood mononuclear cells (PBMCs), taken at baseline. This sequence joins TRBV2 and TRBJ1-5; D is possibly TRBD1 (5 bases). The CDR3 is CASSEGGSNQPQHF. In DNA, the CDR3 is TGTGCCAGCAGTGAGGGGGGTAGCAATCAGCCCCAGCATTTT.